This paragraph reports one T cell receptor beta chain. Its antigen is not known. Some clones are missing from TCRdb's copy, which holds only in-frame ones; the method was immunoSEQ multiplex PCR. The sample contains roughly 1 million clones, approximately 76% of which appear only once. Looked up from germline, CDR1 is MGHDK and CDR2 is SYGVNS. J lost 7 bases, V lost 10 bases, and 7 bases had no gene match. CDR3 length equals 13 residues. These data originate in a study of shared clonotypes between healthy human individuals. Study findings and constraints: Approximately 4.6% of naive CD4 clonotypes were shared across a handful of donors.

The sequenced sample was memory CD4+ T cells sorted from blood. The subset is: CD45RA-negative fraction. The sequence was collected from a man between 18 and 35 years old in good health. The chain joins TRBV25-1 to TRBJ1-2; 12 positions agree with TRBD1. Here the CDR3 reads CATVGQGASGYTF. CDR3 bases: TGTGCCACCGTGGGACAGGGGGCCTCTGGCTACACCTTC.